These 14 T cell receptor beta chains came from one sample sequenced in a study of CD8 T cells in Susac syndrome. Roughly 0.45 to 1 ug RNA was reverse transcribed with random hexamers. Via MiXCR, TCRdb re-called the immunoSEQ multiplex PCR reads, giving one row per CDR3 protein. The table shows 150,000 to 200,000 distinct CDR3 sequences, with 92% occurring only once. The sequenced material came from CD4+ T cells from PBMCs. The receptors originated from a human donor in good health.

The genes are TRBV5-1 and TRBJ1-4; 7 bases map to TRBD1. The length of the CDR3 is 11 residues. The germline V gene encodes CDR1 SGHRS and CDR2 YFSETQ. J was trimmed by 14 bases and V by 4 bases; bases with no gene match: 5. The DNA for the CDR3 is TGCGCCAGCAGCGAGGACAGGACCCTGTTTTTT. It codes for CASSEDRTLFF.

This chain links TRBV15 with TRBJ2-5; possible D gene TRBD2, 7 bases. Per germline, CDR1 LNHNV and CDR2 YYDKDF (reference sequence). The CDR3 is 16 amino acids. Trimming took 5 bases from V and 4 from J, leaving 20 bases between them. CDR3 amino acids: CATSGGGGAPPETQYF. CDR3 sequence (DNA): TGTGCCACCAGCGGAGGGGGGGGAGCCCCCCCAGAGACCCAGTACTTC.

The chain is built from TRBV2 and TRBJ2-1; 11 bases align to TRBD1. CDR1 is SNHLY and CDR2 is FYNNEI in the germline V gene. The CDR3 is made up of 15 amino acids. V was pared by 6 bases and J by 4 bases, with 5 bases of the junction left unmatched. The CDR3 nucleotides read TGTGCCAGCAGCCCGGACAGGGGGCTATACAATGAGCAGTTCTTC. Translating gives CASSPDRGLYNEQFF.

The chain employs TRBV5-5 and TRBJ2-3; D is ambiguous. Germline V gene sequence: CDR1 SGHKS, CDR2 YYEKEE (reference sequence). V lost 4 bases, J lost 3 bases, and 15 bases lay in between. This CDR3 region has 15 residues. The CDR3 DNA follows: TGTGCCAGCAGCCTCGAAGAGGCAGGTACAGATACGCAGTATTTT. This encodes CASSLEEAGTDTQYF.

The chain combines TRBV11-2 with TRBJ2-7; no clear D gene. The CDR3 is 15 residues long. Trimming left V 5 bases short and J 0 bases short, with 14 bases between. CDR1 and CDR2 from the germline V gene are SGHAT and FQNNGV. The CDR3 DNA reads TGTGCCAGCAGCCCCCTCCGCGACACCTCCTACGAGCAGTACTTC. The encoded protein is CASSPLRDTSYEQYF.

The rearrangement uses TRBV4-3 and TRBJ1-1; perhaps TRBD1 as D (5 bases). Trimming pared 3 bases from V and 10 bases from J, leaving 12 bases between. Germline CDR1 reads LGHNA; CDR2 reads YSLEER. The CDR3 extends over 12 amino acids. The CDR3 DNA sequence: TGCGCCAGCAGCCAGGCCCAGGGCGCAGCTTTCTTT. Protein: CASSQAQGAAFF.

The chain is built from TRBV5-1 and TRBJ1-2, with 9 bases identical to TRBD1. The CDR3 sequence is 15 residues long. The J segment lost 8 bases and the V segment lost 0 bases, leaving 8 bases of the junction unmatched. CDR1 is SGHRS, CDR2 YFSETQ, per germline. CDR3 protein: CASSLVTGGAGGYTF. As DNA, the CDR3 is TGCGCCAGCAGCTTGGTTACAGGGGGCGCAGGAGGCTACACCTTC.

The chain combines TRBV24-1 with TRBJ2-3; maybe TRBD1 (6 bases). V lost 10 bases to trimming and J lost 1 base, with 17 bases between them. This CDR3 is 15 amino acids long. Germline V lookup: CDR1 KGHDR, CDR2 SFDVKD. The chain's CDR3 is CATNREFGGTDTQYF. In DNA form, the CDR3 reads TGTGCCACGAACAGGGAATTTGGCGGCACAGATACGCAGTATTTT.

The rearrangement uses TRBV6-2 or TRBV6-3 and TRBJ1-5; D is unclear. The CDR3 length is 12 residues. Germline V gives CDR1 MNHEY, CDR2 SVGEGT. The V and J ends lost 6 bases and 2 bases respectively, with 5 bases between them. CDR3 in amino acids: CASRRGNQPQHF. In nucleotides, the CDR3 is TGTGCCAGCAGACGGGGCAATCAGCCCCAGCATTTT.

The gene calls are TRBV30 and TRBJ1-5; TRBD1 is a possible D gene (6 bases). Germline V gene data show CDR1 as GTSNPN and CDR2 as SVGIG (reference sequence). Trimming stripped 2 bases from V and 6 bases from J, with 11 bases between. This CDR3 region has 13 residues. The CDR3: CAWSPGARQPQHF. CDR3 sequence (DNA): TGTGCCTGGAGTCCGGGGGCGCGTCAGCCCCAGCATTTT. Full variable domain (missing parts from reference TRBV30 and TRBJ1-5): SQTIHQWPATLVQPVGSPLSLECTVEGTSNPNLYWYRQAAGRGLQLLFYSVGIGQISSEVPQNLSASRPQDRQFILSSKKLLLSDSGFYLCAWSPGARQPQHFGDGTRLSIL.

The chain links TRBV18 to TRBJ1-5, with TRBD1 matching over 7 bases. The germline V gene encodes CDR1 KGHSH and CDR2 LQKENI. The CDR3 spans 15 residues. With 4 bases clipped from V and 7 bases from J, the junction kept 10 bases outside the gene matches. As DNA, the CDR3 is TGTGCCAGCTCACTTGAGACAGGGATCAACCAGCCCCAGCATTTT. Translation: CASSLETGINQPQHF.

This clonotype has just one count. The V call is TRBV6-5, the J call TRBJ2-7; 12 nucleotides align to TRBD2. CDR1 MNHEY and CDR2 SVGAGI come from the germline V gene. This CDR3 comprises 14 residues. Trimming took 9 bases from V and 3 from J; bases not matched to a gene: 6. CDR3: CASQGTSGYYEQYF. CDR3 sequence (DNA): TGTGCCAGTCAAGGGACTAGCGGGTACTACGAGCAGTACTTC.

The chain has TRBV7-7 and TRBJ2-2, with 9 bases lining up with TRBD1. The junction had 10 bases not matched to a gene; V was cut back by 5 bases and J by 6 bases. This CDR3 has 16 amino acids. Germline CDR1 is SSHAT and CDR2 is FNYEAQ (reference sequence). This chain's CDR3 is CASSHLGQGVAGELFF. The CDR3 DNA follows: TGTGCCAGCAGCCACTTGGGACAGGGAGTTGCCGGGGAGCTGTTTTTT.

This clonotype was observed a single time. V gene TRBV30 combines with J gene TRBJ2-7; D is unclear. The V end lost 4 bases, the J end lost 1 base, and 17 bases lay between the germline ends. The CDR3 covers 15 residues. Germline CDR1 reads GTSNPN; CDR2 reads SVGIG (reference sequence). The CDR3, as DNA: TGTGCCTGGACCAACAAAGGAGAAGGGTCCTACGAGCAGTACTTC. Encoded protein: CAWTNKGEGSYEQYF.